The rows below give T cell receptor beta chains drawn from one sample of a study of OX40 agonist ivuxolimab in advanced cancers. The table came from immunoSEQ multiplex PCR; TCRdb's copy has only in-frame clones and leaves some out. The sample holds about 84,000 clones, 85% to 95% seen once. The sequencing used CD4+ or CD8+ T cells sorted from blood, collected in a trial of the OX40 agonist ivuxolimab. These receptors were taken from an adult with an advanced solid tumor such as melanoma, head and neck, liver or kidney cancer. CDR3s include the opening cysteine and the closing phenylalanine or tryptophan. The D gene is left open where the match is weak. Clone sizes are given selectively: once, few, many, or a class where the clone is expanded.

j_gene,d_gene,v_gene,abundance,CDR3aa,CDR3nt
TRBJ1-1,TRBD1,TRBV28,-,CASSKAGTGMNTEAFF,TGTGCCAGCAGTAAGGCCGGGACAGGTATGAACACTGAAGCTTTCTTT
TRBJ2-7,-,TRBV4-1,-,CASSQGPGQLIEQYF,TGCGCCAGCAGCCAAGGGCCTGGACAGTTGATCGAGCAGTACTTC
TRBJ1-1,-,TRBV28,-,CASSLNGGQGNTEAFF,TGTGCCAGCAGTTTAAACGGTGGGCAGGGGAACACTGAAGCTTTCTTT
TRBJ2-7,TRBD2,TRBV19,-,CASSIFLAGEDEQYF,TGTGCCAGTAGTATATTTCTAGCGGGAGAGGACGAGCAGTACTTC
TRBJ1-4,-,TRBV5-4,-,CASSRSSRLSTNEKLFF,TGTGCCAGCAGTCGTAGTTCCAGGTTATCAACTAATGAAAAACTGTTTTTT
TRBJ2-3,TRBD2,TRBV6-6,few,CASTGLAGLSDTQYF,TGTGCCTCCACGGGACTAGCGGGATTGTCAGATACGCAGTATTTT
TRBJ2-1,-,TRBV10-2,-,CASSETGTVLDEQFF,TGCGCCAGCTCAGAAACCGGGACCGTCCTTGATGAGCAGTTCTTC
TRBJ2-1,-,TRBV5-5,-,CASSPWGDSEYNEQFF,TGTGCCAGCAGCCCCTGGGGGGACTCGGAGTACAATGAGCAGTTCTTC
TRBJ2-1,TRBD2,TRBV4-3,-,CASSQESSGGAYNEQFF,TGCGCCAGCAGCCAAGAATCGAGCGGGGGGGCTTACAATGAGCAGTTCTTC
TRBJ2-3,TRBD2,TRBV5-1,-,CASSPPGLAGGTDTQYF,TGCGCCAGCAGTCCTCCTGGACTAGCGGGGGGCACAGATACGCAGTATTTT
TRBJ1-1,-,TRBV10-1,few,CASSVDGTLNAEAFF,TGCGCCAGCAGTGTAGATGGGACTCTGAACGCTGAAGCTTTCTTT
TRBJ1-4,-,TRBV4-1,-,CASSQERKLFF,TGCGCCAGCAGCCAAGAGAGAAAACTGTTTTTT
TRBJ2-2,-,TRBV4-2,-,CASSQQDNTGELFF,TGTGCCAGCAGCCAGCAAGATAACACCGGGGAGCTGTTTTTT
TRBJ2-1,TRBD2,TRBV10-3,-,CAISSGTSGTGSYNEQFF,TGTGCCATCAGCTCCGGGACTAGCGGGACGGGCTCCTACAATGAGCAGTTCTTC
TRBJ2-5,-,TRBV29-1,once,CSADGQGETQYF,TGCAGCGCCGACGGGCAGGGGGAGACCCAGTACTTC
TRBJ2-7,TRBD1,TRBV7-9,-,CASSYSTGASDEQYF,TGTGCCAGCAGCTATTCTACAGGGGCTTCTGACGAGCAGTACTTC
TRBJ2-5,-,TRBV5-1,-,CASSLTGTDVSAKETQYF,TGCGCCAGCAGCCTCACCGGGACGGACGTTTCGGCTAAAGAGACCCAGTACTTC
TRBJ1-2,-,TRBV6-5,-,CATSKGPGTGYTF,TGTGCCACCTCTAAGGGACCCGGGACGGGCTACACCTTC
TRBJ1-2,TRBD1,TRBV28,-,CASSSPGQGRYGYTF,TGTGCCAGCAGTTCGCCGGGACAGGGGAGGTATGGCTACACCTTC
TRBJ2-5,-,TRBV2,-,CASRGRARETQYF,TGTGCCAGCAGGGGCAGGGCGAGAGAGACCCAGTACTTC
TRBJ2-5,-,TRBV28,once,CASSFPRTRNQETQYF,TGTGCCAGCAGTTTCCCCCGAACCCGCAACCAAGAGACCCAGTACTTC
TRBJ2-5,TRBD2,TRBV10-2,once,CAIGLAGVEETQYF,TGCGCCATCGGACTAGCGGGAGTGGAAGAGACCCAGTACTTC
TRBJ1-2,TRBD1,TRBV10-3,-,CANAAQGGHGYTF,TGTGCCAACGCGGCGCAGGGGGGGCATGGCTACACCTTC
TRBJ1-6,TRBD1,TRBV19,-,CASSIGGDRAPLHF,TGTGCCAGTAGTATAGGAGGGGACAGAGCACCCCTCCACTTT
TRBJ1-1,-,TRBV20-1,once,CSARSTEAFF,TGCAGTGCTAGAAGCACTGAAGCTTTCTTT
TRBJ1-2,-,TRBV28,-,CASSFVGAARPHGYTF,TGTGCCAGCAGTTTCGTGGGGGCTGCCCGACCACATGGCTACACCTTC
TRBJ2-1,-,TRBV4-2,-,CASSPGAPPYNEQFF,TGTGCCAGCAGCCCGGGGGCCCCCCCCTACAATGAGCAGTTCTTC
TRBJ1-1,TRBD1,TRBV5-1,-,CASSPDRATEAFF,TGCGCCAGCAGTCCGGACAGGGCAACTGAAGCTTTCTTT
TRBJ2-5,-,TRBV7-7,-,CASSLGQGVQETQYF,TGTGCCAGCAGCTTAGGGCAGGGTGTCCAAGAGACCCAGTACTTC
TRBJ1-1,-,TRBV28,once,CASSLSHSGNTEAFF,TGTGCCAGCAGTTTATCCCACAGCGGGAACACTGAAGCTTTCTTT
TRBJ1-6,-,TRBV2,few,CASSEGTANNSPLHF,TGTGCCAGCAGTGAAGGGACGGCGAATAATTCACCCCTCCACTTT
TRBJ2-2,-,TRBV2,once,CASSEQGSGELFF,TGTGCCAGCAGTGAACAGGGCTCCGGGGAGCTGTTTTTT
TRBJ2-5,-,TRBV6-5,-,CASSPTWETQYF,TGTGCCAGCAGCCCAACCTGGGAGACCCAGTACTTC
TRBJ2-5,-,TRBV5-1,-,CASSLDPGVQETQYF,TGCGCCAGCAGCTTGGACCCAGGGGTTCAAGAGACCCAGTACTTC
TRBJ1-1,TRBD1,TRBV5-6,-,CASSLIDRDIEAFF,TGTGCCAGCAGCTTAATAGACAGGGACATTGAAGCTTTCTTT
TRBJ2-7,TRBD1,TRBV11-2,-,CASSRDSRYEQYF,TGTGCCAGCAGCCGGGACAGTAGGTACGAGCAGTACTTC
TRBJ1-2,-,TRBV7-2,-,CASSLAGTRGYTF,TGTGCCAGCAGCTTAGCCGGGACACGAGGCTACACCTTC
TRBJ1-6,-,TRBV19,-,CASSDGGSTPLHF,TGTGCCAGTAGTGACGGGGGAAGTACACCCCTCCACTTT
TRBJ2-1,-,TRBV7-3,-,CASSLTVTNNEQFF,TGTGCCAGCAGCTTAACGGTCACAAACAATGAGCAGTTCTTC
TRBJ1-2,TRBD1,TRBV4-1,few,CASSPSTDRVSYGYTF,TGCGCCAGCAGCCCGTCCACTGACAGGGTATCCTATGGCTACACCTTC
TRBJ2-7,TRBD2,TRBV7-2,-,CASSLGPGTSGSYEQYF,TGTGCCAGCAGCTTAGGCCCCGGGACTAGCGGCTCCTACGAGCAGTACTTC
TRBJ1-1,TRBD1,TRBV5-1,once,CASSLWSGGEIVGHTTEAFF,TGCGCCAGCAGCTTGTGGTCAGGGGGGGAGATAGTCGGGCATACCACTGAAGCTTTCTTT
TRBJ2-5,TRBD2,TRBV5-1,-,CASSLEPLSGRREAQYF,TGCGCCAGCAGCTTGGAGCCCCTAAGCGGCCGTCGGGAGGCCCAGTACTTC
TRBJ2-7,-,TRBV5-1,-,CASSLIKSGPEQYF,TGCGCCAGCAGCTTGATCAAATCCGGCCCCGAGCAGTACTTC
TRBJ2-1,TRBD1,TRBV2,-,CASSTDRGSYNEQFF,TGTGCCAGCAGTACGGACAGGGGCTCCTACAATGAGCAGTTCTTC
TRBJ1-1,-,TRBV29-1,-,CSVYTGHPNTEAFF,TGCAGCGTTTACACGGGACACCCGAACACTGAAGCTTTCTTT
TRBJ1-2,-,TRBV5-1,-,CASSLEARSGYGYTF,TGCGCCAGCAGCTTGGAGGCAAGATCAGGCTATGGCTACACCTTC